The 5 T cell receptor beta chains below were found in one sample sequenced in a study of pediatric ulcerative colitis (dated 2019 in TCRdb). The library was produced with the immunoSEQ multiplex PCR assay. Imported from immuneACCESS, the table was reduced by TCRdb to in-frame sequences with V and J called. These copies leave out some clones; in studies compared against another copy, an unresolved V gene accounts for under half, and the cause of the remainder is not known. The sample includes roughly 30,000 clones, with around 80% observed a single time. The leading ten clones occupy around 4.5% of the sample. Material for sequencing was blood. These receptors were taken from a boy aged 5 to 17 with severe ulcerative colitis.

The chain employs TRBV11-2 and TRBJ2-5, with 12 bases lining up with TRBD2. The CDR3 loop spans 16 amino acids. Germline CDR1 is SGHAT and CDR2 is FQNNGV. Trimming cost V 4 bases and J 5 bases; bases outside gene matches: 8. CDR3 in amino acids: CASSSWTSGALETQYF. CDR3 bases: TGTGCCAGCAGCTCTTGGACTAGCGGGGCCTTGGAGACCCAGTACTTC.

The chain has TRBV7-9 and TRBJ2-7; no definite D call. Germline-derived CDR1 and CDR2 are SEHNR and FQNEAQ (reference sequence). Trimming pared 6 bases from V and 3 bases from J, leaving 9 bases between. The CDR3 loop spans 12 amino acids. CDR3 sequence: CASRHWGYEQYF. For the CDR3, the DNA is TGTGCCAGCAGGCACTGGGGCTACGAGCAGTACTTC. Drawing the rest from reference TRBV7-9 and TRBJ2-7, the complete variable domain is DTGVSQNPRHKITKRGQNVTFRCDPISEHNRLYWYRQTLGQGPEFLTYFQNEAQLEKSRLLSDRFSAERPKGSFSTLEIQRTEQGDSAMYLCASRHWGYEQYFGPGTRLTVT.

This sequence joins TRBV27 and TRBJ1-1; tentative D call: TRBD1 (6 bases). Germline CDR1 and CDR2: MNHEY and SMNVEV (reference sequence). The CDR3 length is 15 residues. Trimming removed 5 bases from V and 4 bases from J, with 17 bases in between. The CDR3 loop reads CASSLTGHGGTEAFF. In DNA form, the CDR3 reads TGTGCCAGCAGTCTCACAGGGCACGGGGGCACTGAAGCTTTCTTT.

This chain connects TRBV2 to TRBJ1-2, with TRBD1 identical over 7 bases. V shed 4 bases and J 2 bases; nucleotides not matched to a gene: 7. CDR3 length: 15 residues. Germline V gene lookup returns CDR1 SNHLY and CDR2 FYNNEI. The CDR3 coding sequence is TGTGCCAGCAGTGGGACAGGTCACAGGAACTATGGCTACACCTTC. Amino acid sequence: CASSGTGHRNYGYTF.

The CDR3 sequence is CASTLQYSNQPQHF. The DNA for the CDR3 is TGTGCCAGCACGTTGCAGTATAGCAATCAGCCCCAGCATTTT. This chain links TRBV2 with TRBJ1-5; D not resolved. The germline CDR1 and CDR2 sequences are SNHLY and FYNNEI. The CDR3 has 14 amino acids. V gave up 7 bases and J gave up 0 bases, with 10 bases separating them.